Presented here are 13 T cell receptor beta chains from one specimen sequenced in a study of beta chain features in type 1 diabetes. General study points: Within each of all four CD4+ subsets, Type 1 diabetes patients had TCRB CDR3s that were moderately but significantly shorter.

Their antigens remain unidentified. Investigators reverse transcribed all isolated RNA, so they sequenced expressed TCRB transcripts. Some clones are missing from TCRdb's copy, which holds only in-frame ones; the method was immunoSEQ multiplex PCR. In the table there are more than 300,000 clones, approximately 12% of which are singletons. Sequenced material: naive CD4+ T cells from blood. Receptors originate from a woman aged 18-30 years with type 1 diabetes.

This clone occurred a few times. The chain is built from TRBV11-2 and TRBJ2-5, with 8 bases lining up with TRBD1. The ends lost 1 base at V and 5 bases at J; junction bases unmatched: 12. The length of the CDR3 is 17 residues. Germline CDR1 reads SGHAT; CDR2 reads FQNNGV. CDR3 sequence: CASSLGPGGDVGETQYF. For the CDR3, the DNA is TGTGCCAGCAGCTTAGGGCCAGGGGGCGACGTAGGGGAGACCCAGTACTTC.

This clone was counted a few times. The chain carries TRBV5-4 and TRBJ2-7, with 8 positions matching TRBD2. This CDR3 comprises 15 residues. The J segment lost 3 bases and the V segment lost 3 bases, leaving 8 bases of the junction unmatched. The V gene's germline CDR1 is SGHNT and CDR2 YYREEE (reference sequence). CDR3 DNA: TGTGCCAGCAGCTCTAGCGGGTTTGGTGTCTACGAGCAGTACTTC. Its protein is CASSSSGFGVYEQYF.

The CDR3 sequence is CASSPLGPKRGEQYF. The CDR3 DNA reads TGTGCCAGCAGCCCCTTGGGGCCTAAAAGGGGCGAGCAGTACTTC. The chain uses TRBV7-8 and TRBJ2-7; the D gene is possibly TRBD1 (5 bases). This CDR3 region has 15 residues. Germline-derived CDR1 and CDR2 are SGHVS and FQNEAQ. The ends were cut back, 5 bases at V and 6 bases at J, with 20 bases in the middle.

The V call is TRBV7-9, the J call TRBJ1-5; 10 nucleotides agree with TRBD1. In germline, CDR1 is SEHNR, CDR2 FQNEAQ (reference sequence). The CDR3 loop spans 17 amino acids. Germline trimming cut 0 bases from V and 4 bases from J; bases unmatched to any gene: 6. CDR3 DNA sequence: TGTGCCAGCAGCTTAGCGAGTTCGGGACAGGGGAATCAGCCCCAGCATTTT. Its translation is CASSLASSGQGNQPQHF.

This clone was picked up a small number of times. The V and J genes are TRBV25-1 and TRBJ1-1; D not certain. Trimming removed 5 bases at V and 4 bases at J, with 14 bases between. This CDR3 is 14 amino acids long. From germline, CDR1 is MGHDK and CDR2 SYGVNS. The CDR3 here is CASSPWSGATEAFF. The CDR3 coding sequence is TGTGCCAGCAGTCCCTGGTCGGGAGCCACTGAAGCTTTCTTT.

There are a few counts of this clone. The CDR3 spells CASSIRTGDSSPLHF. As DNA, the CDR3 is TGTGCCAGCAGCATAAGGACGGGAGACTCCTCACCCCTCCACTTT. The chain combines TRBV7-2 with TRBJ1-6; D is unclear. Germline V gene data show CDR1 as SGHTA and CDR2 as FQGNSA. Trimming pared 5 bases from V and 10 bases from J, leaving 18 bases between. The length of the CDR3 is 15 residues.

The CDR3 DNA sequence: TGTGCCAGCAGCGATCCCGCTAGCGGGAGGGGGGAGACCCAGTACTTC. Protein sequence: CASSDPASGRGETQYF. The chain couples TRBV5-4 to TRBJ2-5, with 12 bases matching TRBD2. The V segment lost 4 bases and the J segment 5 bases; nucleotides outside the gene matches: 9. The CDR3 is 16 residues long. Germline loops: CDR1 SGHNT, CDR2 YYREEE (reference sequence).

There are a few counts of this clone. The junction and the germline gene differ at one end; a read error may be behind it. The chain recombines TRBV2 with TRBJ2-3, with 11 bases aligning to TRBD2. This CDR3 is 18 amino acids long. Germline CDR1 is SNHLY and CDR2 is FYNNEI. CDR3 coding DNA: TGTGCCAGCAGAGAAGGGTGGTCTAGCGGGAGGATGTCAGATACGCAGTATTTT. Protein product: CASREGWSSGRMSDTQYF.

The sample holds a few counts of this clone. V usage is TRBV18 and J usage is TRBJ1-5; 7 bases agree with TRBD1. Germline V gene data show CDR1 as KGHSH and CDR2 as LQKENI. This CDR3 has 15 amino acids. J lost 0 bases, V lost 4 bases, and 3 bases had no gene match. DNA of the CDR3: TGTGCCAGCTCACAGGGACAGAATAGCAATCAGCCCCAGCATTTT. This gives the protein CASSQGQNSNQPQHF.

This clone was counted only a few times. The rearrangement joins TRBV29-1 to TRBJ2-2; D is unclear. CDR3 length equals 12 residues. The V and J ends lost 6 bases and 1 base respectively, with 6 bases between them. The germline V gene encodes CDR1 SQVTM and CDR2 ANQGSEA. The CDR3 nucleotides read TGCAGCGTGGGCAGGAACACCGGGGAGCTGTTTTTT. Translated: CSVGRNTGELFF.

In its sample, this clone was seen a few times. CDR3 loop: CASSPRGSGRLYNEQFF. The DNA for the CDR3 is TGTGCCAGCAGCCCCCGGGGTAGCGGGAGGCTATACAATGAGCAGTTCTTC. The chain uses TRBV5-4 and TRBJ2-1; TRBD2 matches 10 bases. V lost 4 bases and J lost 4; bases outside the gene matches: 11. There are 17 residues in the CDR3. Germline lookup yields CDR1 SGHNT and CDR2 YYREEE (reference sequence).

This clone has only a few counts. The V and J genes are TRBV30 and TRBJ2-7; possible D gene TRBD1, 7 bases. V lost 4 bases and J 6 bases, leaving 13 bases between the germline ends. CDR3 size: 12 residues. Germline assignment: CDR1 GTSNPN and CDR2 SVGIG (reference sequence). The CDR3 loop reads CAWTAGGGEQYF. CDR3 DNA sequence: TGTGCCTGGACGGCAGGGGGAGGCGAGCAGTACTTC.

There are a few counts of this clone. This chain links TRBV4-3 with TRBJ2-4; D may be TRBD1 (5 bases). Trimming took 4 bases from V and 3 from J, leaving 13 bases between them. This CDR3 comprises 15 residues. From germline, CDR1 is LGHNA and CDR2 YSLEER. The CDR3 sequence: CASSRTTVIKNIQYF. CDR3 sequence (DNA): TGCGCCAGCAGCCGAACGACAGTAATCAAAAACATTCAGTACTTC.